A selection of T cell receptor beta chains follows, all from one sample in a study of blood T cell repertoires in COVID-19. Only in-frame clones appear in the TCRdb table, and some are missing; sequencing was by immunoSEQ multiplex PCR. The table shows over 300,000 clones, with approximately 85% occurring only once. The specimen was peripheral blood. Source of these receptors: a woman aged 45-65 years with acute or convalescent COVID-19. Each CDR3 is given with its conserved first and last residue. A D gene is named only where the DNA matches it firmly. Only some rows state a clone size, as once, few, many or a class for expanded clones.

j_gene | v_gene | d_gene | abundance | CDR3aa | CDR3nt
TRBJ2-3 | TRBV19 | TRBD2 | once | CASTLDGTSGDTQYF | TGTGCCAGTACCCTCGACGGGACTAGCGGGGATACGCAGTATTTT
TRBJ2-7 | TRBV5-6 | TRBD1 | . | CASSSGQLYEQYF | TGTGCCAGCAGCTCGGGACAGCTATACGAGCAGTACTTC
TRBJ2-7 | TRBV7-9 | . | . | CASSYDRDEQYF | TGTGCCAGCAGCTACGACAGAGACGAGCAGTACTTC
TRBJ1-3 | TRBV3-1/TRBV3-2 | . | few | CASSQGSVGNTIYF | TGTGCCAGCAGCCAAGGGTCAGTCGGAAACACCATATATTTT
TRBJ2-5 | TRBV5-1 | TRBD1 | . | CASSYGTGQETQYF | TGCGCCAGCAGCTATGGGACAGGCCAAGAGACCCAGTACTTC
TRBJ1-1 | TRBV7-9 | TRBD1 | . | CASSLWTGAWEAFF | TGTGCCAGCAGCCTATGGACAGGGGCTTGGGAAGCTTTCTTT
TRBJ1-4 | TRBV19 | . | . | CASSYSPGELFF | TGTGCCAGTAGTTACAGTCCTGGTGAACTGTTTTTT
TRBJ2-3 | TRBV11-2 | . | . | CASSQGLTSWDAQYF | TGTGCCAGCAGCCAGGGACTGACATCTTGGGATGCGCAGTATTTT
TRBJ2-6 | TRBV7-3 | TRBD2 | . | CASSASVTSGLSGANVLTF | TGTGCCAGCAGCGCCAGCGTGACTAGCGGCCTCTCTGGGGCCAACGTCCTGACTTTC
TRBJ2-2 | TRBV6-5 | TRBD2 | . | CASKIAGGAGELFF | TGTGCCAGCAAGATAGCGGGAGGCGCCGGGGAGCTGTTTTTT
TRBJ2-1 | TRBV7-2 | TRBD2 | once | CASSLPNSGSSYNEQFF | TGTGCCAGCAGCTTACCCAATAGCGGGAGCTCCTACAATGAGCAGTTCTTC
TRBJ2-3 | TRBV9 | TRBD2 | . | CASSVGPGGGRADTQYF | TGTGCCAGCAGCGTAGGACCCGGGGGCGGGAGGGCAGATACGCAGTATTTT
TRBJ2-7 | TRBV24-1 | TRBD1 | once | CATSDRPGTGKGSPEQYF | TGTGCCACCAGTGATCGTCCCGGGACAGGGAAGGGGTCTCCGGAGCAGTACTTC
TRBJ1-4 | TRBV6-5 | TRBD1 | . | CASSYGGGGEKLFF | TGTGCCAGCAGTTACGGAGGAGGGGGCGAAAAACTGTTTTTT
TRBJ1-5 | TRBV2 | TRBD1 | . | CASTGTANQPQHF | TGTGCCAGCACCGGGACAGCCAATCAGCCCCAGCATTTT
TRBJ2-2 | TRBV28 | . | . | CASSVRGLGARSGELFF | TGTGCCAGCAGTGTTCGTGGGTTGGGGGCCCGGTCCGGGGAGCTGTTTTTT
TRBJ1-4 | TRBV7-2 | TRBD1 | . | CASSPTGTGNEKLFF | TGTGCCAGCAGCCCCACCGGGACAGGGAATGAAAAACTGTTTTTT
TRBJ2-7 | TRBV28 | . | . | CASSLSRDLFSYEQYF | TGTGCCAGCAGTTTGTCGCGGGACCTCTTCTCCTACGAGCAGTACTTC
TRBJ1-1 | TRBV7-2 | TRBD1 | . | CASSLVGTGGWGEAFF | TGTGCCAGCAGCTTAGTGGGGACAGGGGGATGGGGTGAAGCTTTCTTT
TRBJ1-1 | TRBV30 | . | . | CAWSWYTGIEAFF | TGTGCCTGGAGTTGGTACACCGGGATTGAAGCTTTCTTT
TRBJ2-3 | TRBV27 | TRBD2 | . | CASGGTSGRATDTQYF | TGTGCCAGCGGTGGGACTAGCGGGAGGGCCACAGATACGCAGTATTTT
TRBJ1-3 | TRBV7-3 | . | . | CASSPRTEFKSSSGNTIYF | TGTGCCAGCAGCCCCCGGACAGAGTTTAAGTCTAGCTCTGGAAACACCATATATTTT
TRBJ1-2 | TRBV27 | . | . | CASSFQGIGGYTF | TGTGCCAGCAGTTTTCAGGGAATAGGGGGCTACACCTTC
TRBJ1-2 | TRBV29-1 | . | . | CSGGTQGAYGYTF | TGCAGCGGGGGAACACAGGGCGCCTATGGCTACACCTTC
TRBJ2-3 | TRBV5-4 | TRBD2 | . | CASSLPFRGRKGADTQYF | TGTGCCAGCAGCTTGCCCTTTCGCGGGAGAAAAGGGGCAGATACGCAGTATTTT
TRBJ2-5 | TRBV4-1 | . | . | CASSQDQGRAKTQYF | TGCGCCAGCAGCCAAGATCAAGGCAGGGCGAAGACCCAGTACTTC
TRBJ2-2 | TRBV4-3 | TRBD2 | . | CASSQVAGGGTGELFF | TGCGCCAGCAGCCAGGTAGCGGGAGGAGGCACCGGGGAGCTGTTTTTT
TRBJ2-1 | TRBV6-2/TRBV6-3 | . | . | CASSLGPSDYNEQFF | TGTGCCAGCAGTTTAGGGCCTAGCGACTACAATGAGCAGTTCTTC
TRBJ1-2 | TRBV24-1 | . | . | CATSDRASYGYTF | TGTGCCACCAGTGACAGGGCATCGTATGGCTACACCTTC
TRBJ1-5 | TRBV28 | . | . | CASSLEPQGGNQPQHF | TGTGCCAGCAGTTTAGAACCCCAGGGCGGCAATCAGCCCCAGCATTTT
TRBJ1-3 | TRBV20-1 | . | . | CSARRVDTIYF | TGCAGTGCTAGACGGGTAGACACCATATATTTT
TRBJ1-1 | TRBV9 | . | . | CASSQHGLPGTEAFF | TGTGCCAGCAGCCAGCATGGCTTACCAGGTACTGAAGCTTTCTTT
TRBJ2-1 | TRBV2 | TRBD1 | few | CASSEGTGGNEQFF | TGTGCCAGCAGCGAGGGGACAGGGGGTAATGAGCAGTTCTTC
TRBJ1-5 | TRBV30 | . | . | CAWSRGARQPQHF | TGTGCCTGGAGTCGGGGGGCGCGGCAGCCCCAGCATTTT
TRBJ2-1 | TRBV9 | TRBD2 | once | CASSVATSGRRGEQFF | TGTGCCAGCAGCGTAGCGACTAGCGGGAGGCGTGGTGAGCAGTTCTTC
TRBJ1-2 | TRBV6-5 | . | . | CASSSLDRSDGYTF | TGTGCCAGCAGTTCTCTCGACAGGAGTGATGGCTACACCTTC
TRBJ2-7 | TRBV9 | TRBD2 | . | CASSVGLAGGAPHEQYF | TGTGCCAGCAGCGTGGGACTAGCGGGAGGTGCACCCCACGAGCAGTACTTC
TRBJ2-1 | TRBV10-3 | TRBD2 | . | CAISDPIGTSGGDNEQFF | TGTGCCATCAGTGACCCGATCGGGACTAGCGGAGGAGACAATGAGCAGTTCTTC
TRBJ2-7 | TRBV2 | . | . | CASSDLLILNEQYF | TGTGCCAGCAGTGATTTACTGATTCTCAACGAGCAGTACTTC
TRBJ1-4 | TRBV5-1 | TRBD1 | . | CASSNRGSLATNEKLFF | TGCGCCAGCAGCAACAGGGGTTCCCTTGCAACTAATGAAAAACTGTTTTTT
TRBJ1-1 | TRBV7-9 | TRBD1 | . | CASRGDRTTEAFF | TGTGCCAGCAGGGGGGACAGGACGACTGAAGCTTTCTTT
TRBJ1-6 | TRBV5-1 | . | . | CASSLEGDNSPLHF | TGCGCCAGCAGCTTGGAGGGAGATAATTCACCCCTCCACTTT
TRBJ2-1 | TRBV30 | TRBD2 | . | CAWSVFGTSVNNEQFF | TGTGCCTGGAGTGTTTTTGGGACTAGCGTAAACAATGAGCAGTTCTTC
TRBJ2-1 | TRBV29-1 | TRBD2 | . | CSVEGLGRYNEQFF | TGCAGCGTTGAGGGACTAGGGCGGTACAATGAGCAGTTCTTC
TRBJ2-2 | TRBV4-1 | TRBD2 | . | CASSPFSLAGLGELFF | TGCGCCAGCAGCCCCTTTTCCCTAGCGGGACTTGGGGAGCTGTTTTTT
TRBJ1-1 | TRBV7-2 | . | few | CASSPDQGSTEAFF | TGTGCCAGCAGTCCAGATCAGGGTAGCACTGAAGCTTTCTTT
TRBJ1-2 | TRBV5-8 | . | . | CASSPRTVYGYTF | TGTGCCAGCAGCCCCCGGACAGTTTATGGCTACACCTTC
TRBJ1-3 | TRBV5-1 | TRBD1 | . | CASSWGDRAAGNTIYF | TGCGCCAGCAGCTGGGGGGACAGGGCGGCTGGAAACACCATATATTTT
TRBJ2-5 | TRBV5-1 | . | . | CASSLQGGIETQYF | TGCGCCAGCAGCTTGCAGGGGGGAATAGAGACCCAGTACTTC
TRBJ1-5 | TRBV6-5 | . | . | CASKRTVAEQPQHF | TGTGCCAGCAAACGGACAGTCGCGGAACAGCCCCAGCATTTT
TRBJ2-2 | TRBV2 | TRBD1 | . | CASLDRGHGELFF | TGTGCCAGCCTGGACAGGGGGCACGGGGAGCTGTTTTTT
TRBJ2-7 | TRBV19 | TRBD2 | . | CASSSRLAGTYEQYF | TGTGCCAGTAGTAGCAGACTAGCGGGAACCTACGAGCAGTACTTC